This T cell receptor (beta chain) emerged from a study of blood T cell repertoires in COVID-19. The V end was cut by 2 bases, the J end by 5 bases, with 6 bases between. This CDR3 has 12 residues. Per germline, CDR1 SGHTA and CDR2 FQGNSA. Source study methods: Reference gene primers were amplified, and this amplification served to estimate nucleated cell counts. The data were produced by immunoSEQ multiplex PCR, yet TCRdb's version contains in-frame clones alone and is incomplete. Clone size and the V and J calls come from that table; the DNA yielded D and trimming. The sample has a few hundred thousand clones, nearly 90% seen once; the top ten hold 15% to 20%.

The sample consisted of peripheral blood. The chain couples TRBV7-2 to TRBJ1-2; a possible D gene is TRBD1 (5 bases). This clonotype originated in a man aged 50 or older with COVID-19, enrolled during active disease. The CDR3 DNA is TGTGCCAGCAGCTTAAAGGGGTATGGCTACACCTTC. This translates into CASSLKGYGYTF. The full variable domain, with the rest looked up from reference TRBV7-2 and TRBJ1-2, is GAGVSQSPSNKVTEKGKDVELRCDPISGHTALYWYRQSLGQGLEFLIYFQGNSAPDKSGLPSDRFSAERTGGSVSTLTIQRTQQEDSAVYLCASSLKGYGYTFGSGTRLTVV.